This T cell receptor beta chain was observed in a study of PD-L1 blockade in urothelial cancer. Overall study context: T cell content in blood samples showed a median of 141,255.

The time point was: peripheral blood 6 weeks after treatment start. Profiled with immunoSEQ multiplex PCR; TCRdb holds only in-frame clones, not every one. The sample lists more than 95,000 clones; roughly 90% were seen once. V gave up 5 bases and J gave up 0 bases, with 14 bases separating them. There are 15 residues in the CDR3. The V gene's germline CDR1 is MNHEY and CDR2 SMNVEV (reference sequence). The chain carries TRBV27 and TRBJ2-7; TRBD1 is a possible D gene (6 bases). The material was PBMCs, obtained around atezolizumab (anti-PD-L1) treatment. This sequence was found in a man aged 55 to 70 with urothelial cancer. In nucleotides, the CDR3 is TGTGCCAGCAGTAGAAACCAGGGGAGCTCCTACGAGCAGTACTTC. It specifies CASSRNQGSSYEQYF.